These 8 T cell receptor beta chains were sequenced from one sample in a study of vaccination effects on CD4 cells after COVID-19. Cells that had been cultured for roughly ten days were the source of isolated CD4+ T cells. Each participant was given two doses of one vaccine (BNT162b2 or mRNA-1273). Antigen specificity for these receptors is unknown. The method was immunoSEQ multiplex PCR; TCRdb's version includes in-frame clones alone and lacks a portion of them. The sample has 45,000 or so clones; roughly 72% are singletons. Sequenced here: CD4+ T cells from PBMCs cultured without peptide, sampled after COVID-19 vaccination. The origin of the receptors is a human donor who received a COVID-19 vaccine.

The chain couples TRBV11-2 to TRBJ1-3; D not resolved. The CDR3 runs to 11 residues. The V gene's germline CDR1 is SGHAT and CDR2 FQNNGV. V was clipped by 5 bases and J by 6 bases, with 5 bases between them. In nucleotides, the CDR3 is TGTGCCAGCAGCCCCCAAAACACCATATATTTT. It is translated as CASSPQNTIYF. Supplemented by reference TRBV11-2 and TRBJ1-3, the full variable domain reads EAGVAQSPRYKIIEKRQSVAFWCNPISGHATLYWYQQILGQGPKLLIQFQNNGVVDDSQLPKDRFSAERLKGVDSTLKIQPAKLEDSAVYLCASSPQNTIYFGEGSWLTVV.

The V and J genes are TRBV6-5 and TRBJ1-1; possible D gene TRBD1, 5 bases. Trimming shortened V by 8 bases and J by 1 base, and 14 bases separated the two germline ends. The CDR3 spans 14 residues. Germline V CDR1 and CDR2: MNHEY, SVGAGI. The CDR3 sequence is CASRIGVRNTEAFF. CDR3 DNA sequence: TGTGCCAGCCGTATAGGGGTCCGGAACACTGAAGCTTTCTTT.

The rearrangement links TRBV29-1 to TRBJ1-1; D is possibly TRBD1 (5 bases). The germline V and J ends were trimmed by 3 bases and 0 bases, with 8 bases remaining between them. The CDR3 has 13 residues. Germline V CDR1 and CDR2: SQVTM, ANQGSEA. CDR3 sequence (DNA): TGCAGCGTTGATGACAGCCTGAACACTGAAGCTTTCTTT. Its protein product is CSVDDSLNTEAFF.

The CDR3 DNA is TGTGCCAGCCACAGGGGGACTTATGGCTACACCTTC. Translating gives CASHRGTYGYTF. The V gene is TRBV12-3 or TRBV12-4, the J gene TRBJ1-2, with 8 nucleotides matching TRBD1. Trimming cost V 8 bases and J 5 bases; bases outside gene matches: 4. The CDR3 contains 12 residues.

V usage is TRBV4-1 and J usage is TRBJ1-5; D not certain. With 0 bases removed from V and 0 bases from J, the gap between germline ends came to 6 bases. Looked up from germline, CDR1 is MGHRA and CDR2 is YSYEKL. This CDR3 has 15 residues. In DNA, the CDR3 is TGCGCCAGCAGCCAAGAATGGCTTAGCAATCAGCCCCAGCATTTT. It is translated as CASSQEWLSNQPQHF.

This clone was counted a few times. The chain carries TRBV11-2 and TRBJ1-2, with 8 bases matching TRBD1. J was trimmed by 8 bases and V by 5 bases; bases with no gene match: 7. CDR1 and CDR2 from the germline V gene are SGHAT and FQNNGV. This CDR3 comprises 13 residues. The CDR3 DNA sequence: TGTGCCAGCAGCCATCGACAGGGGTCGGGCTACACCTTC. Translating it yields CASSHRQGSGYTF.

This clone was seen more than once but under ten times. The CDR3 bases are TGTGCCAGCAGTTCAAGGACTAGCGGGAGGGCCAATCTCGAGCAGTACTTC. Residues: CASSSRTSGRANLEQYF. The J gene is TRBJ2-7, the V gene TRBV28, with 15 bases aligning to TRBD2. Germline V gene data show CDR1 as MDHEN and CDR2 as SYDVKM. The junction had 10 bases not matched to a gene; V was cut back by 4 bases and J by 6 bases. The CDR3 has 17 amino acids. Combining the CDR3 with reference TRBV28 and TRBJ2-7 gives the whole variable domain DVKVTQSSRYLVKRTGEKVFLECVQDMDHENMFWYRQDPGLGLRLIYFSYDVKMKEKGDIPEGYSVSREKKERFSLILESASTNQTSMYLCASSSRTSGRANLEQYFGPGTRLTVT.

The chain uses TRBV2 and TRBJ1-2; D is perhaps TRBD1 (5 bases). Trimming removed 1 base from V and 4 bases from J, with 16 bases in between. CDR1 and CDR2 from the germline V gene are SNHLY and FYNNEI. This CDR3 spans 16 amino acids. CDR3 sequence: CASSEGGQGIGYGYTF. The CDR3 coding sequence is TGTGCCAGCAGTGAAGGAGGGCAGGGTATCGGCTATGGCTACACCTTC.